This TCR beta chain was sequenced for a study of T cell responses to AZD1222 COVID-19 vaccine (dated by TCRdb to about 2021). General notes on the study: A total of approximately 240 trial participants underwent TCR sequencing, of whom about 200 had received two doses of AZD1222 and some 25 had received two doses of the MenACWY control vaccine. Trial participants were enrolled into age subgroups of 18-55, 56-69 and 70-plus years, which contained about 150, 27 and 61 TCR-sequenced participants, respectively.

About this clone: Its antigen remains unidentified. No base-level quality is on record; no much larger clone is a single base apart.

The CDR3 regions of human TCRbeta chains were analyzed by immunosequencing. The authors processed their data as follows. TCRs in the repertoires were matched against a reference library of SARS-CoV-2-specific TCRs that had been generated with the MIRA antigen-specificity platform. Breadth meant the fraction of unique TCRs that were SARS-CoV-2-associated, whereas depth meant the fraction of total T cells that were SARS-CoV-2-associated. Each spike-specific TCR was assigned to its reactive spike region and to a CD4 or CD8 class using the MIRA data. Log10-transformed breadth and depth values were compared by one-way ANOVA with Sidak's multiple comparisons tests. This is the immuneACCESS table as TCRdb keeps it, with only in-frame sequences that have V and J called. A part of the clones is gone; compared with another copy, unresolved V genes explain less than half, and the rest is unexplained. The DNA gave D and trimming, while V, J and clone size come from that table. In this sample the table shows approximately 80,000 clones, 80% to 90% of which occur a single time. The top ten hold around an eighth of the sample.

In the paper's terms, the time point label means: about 28 days (+/-7) after the second vaccine dose. Because spike-specific TCR depth and breadth did not differ between the two schedules, AZD1222 recipients who got a second dose at roughly 4 weeks were pooled with those who got a second dose at roughly 12 weeks. The vaccinee samples were drawn from two UK trials, COV001 and COV002, one of which was a single-blind randomized controlled phase 2/3 trial testing AZD1222 (ChAdOx1 nCoV-19) in healthy adults. For TCRbeta chain sequencing, PBMC samples were collected from trial participants at day 0 and at day 28 after the second dose. Its CDR3 holds 12 amino acids, cysteine through valine. The read is trimmed to its CDR3 DNA, 36 bases read in frame from base 1. V loses 6 bases of germline sequence and J loses 2 bases, and the interval between the two ends is 8 bases. The germline V gene (reference sequence) provides CDR1 MNHNY and CDR2 SVGAGI.

Study-wide findings and limitations: The 56-69-year group was small, and its depth increase did not reach significance, likely because of low power. Only six AZD1222 recipients were SARS-CoV-2 seropositive at baseline, limiting conclusions about previously exposed vaccinees. Because no samples from the day 14 peak response were available, repertoires could be characterized only after the peak T cell response. Nearly half of unique spike-specific TCRs reportedly recognized epitopes outside regions mutated in the B.1.351 and B.1.1.7 variants. A significant rise in spike-specific TCR breadth and depth was observed after two AZD1222 doses relative to day 0 and relative to MenACWY recipients. Participants were mostly white British, with more females than males. The authors suggested clonal diversity may have been underestimated. Vaccine-associated CD4 TCRs spanned the whole spike protein, with dominant responses in regions 160-218 and 743-854.

The clonotype comes from an adult who received the AZD1222 COVID-19 vaccine. The source material was peripheral blood, sampled 28 days after the second AZD1222 dose. Recombination connected TRBV6-6 to TRBJ2-7, and TRBD1 may be the D gene, going by 6 matching bases. The CDR3 protein sequence reads: CASSRDTYEQYV. The nucleotide sequence is given as TGTGCCAGCAGCCGGGACACCTACGAGCAGTACGTC.